The table lists the clone carrying this T cell receptor beta chain with a count of one. This record belongs to a study of blood T cell repertoires in COVID-19. The overall study: COVID-19 samples, acute and convalescent, were from the United States, Italy and Spain. Nucleic acid was either cDNA or gDNA, and it came from T cells, B-cell-depleted T cells, or PBMCs.

As originally analysed: For nucleated cells, counts were estimated from reference gene primer amplification. The method was immunoSEQ multiplex PCR; TCRdb's version includes in-frame clones alone and lacks a portion of them. V and J calls and clone size are copied from that table; D and trimming were computed from the DNA. This sample carries 84,000 or so clones, roughly 89% of them seen once, and the ten largest clones take roughly 5.7%. Sample: peripheral blood. This TCR was recovered from a man aged 55 to 70 with acute or convalescent COVID-19.

This chain's CDR3 is CASSQEEGTSGALSTDTQYF. CDR3 bases: TGCGCCAGCAGCCAAGAGGAAGGGACTAGCGGGGCCCTTAGCACAGATACGCAGTATTTT. The V call is TRBV4-3, the J call TRBJ2-3; 13 bases agree with TRBD2. Unmatched junction bases numbered 9, after V lost 0 bases and J lost 0 bases. The CDR3 totals 20 residues. Germline CDR1 reads LGHNA; CDR2 reads YSLEER.